These T cell receptor beta chains were read from a single sample in a study of blood T cell repertoires in COVID-19. Libraries were prepared by immunoSEQ multiplex PCR; TCRdb keeps only in-frame clonotypes and omits some of them. The sample records about 290,000 clones, approximately 88% being singletons. The sample was PBMCs or T cells enriched from blood (not recorded which). The receptors shown here come from a woman aged 35 to 49 who had recovered from COVID-19. Both conserved end residues are part of each CDR3. The D gene is left open where the match is weak. Size is omitted from some rows. Given values are once, few, many or a class for expanded clones.

>TRBD1|TRBJ2-5|TRBV14|.
CASSQDLTGGGQETQYF
TGTGCCAGCAGCCAAGATCTTACAGGGGGCGGCCAAGAGACCCAGTACTTC
>.|TRBJ2-2|TRBV7-2|.
CASSSQGISGELFF
TGTGCCAGCAGCTCGCAGGGGATCTCCGGGGAGCTGTTTTTT
>TRBD2|TRBJ2-1|TRBV7-3|.
CASSLTTLSSGGEANEQFF
TGTGCCAGCAGCTTAACGACGTTGTCTAGCGGGGGTGAGGCCAATGAGCAGTTCTTC
>.|TRBJ2-1|TRBV7-3|.
CASSTSGHLGEQFF
TGTGCCAGCAGTACCTCAGGACATCTGGGGGAGCAGTTCTTC
>.|TRBJ1-2|TRBV24-1|once
CATSDFTGGYTF
TGTGCCACCAGTGATTTCACCGGGGGCTACACCTTC
>.|TRBJ2-1|TRBV5-1|.
CASSRLQGTNNEQFF
TGCGCCAGCAGCAGACTACAGGGAACTAACAATGAGCAGTTCTTC
>.|TRBJ1-3|TRBV19|.
CASMTANSGNTIYF
TGTGCCAGTATGACAGCCAACTCTGGAAACACCATATATTTT
>TRBD2|TRBJ2-6|TRBV4-1|once
CASTQHGLAGVYGANVLTF
TGCGCCAGCACCCAACATGGACTAGCGGGAGTCTACGGGGCCAACGTCCTGACTTTC
>.|TRBJ1-2|TRBV7-8|.
CASSLARGLGGYTF
TGTGCCAGCAGCTTAGCTCGGGGGTTGGGTGGCTACACCTTC
>TRBD2|TRBJ2-1|TRBV6-5|.
CASSPGTSGYNEQFF
TGTGCCAGCAGTCCTGGGACTAGCGGGTACAATGAGCAGTTCTTC
>.|TRBJ1-2|TRBV19|once
CASSIQGGNYGYTF
TGTGCCAGTAGTATACAGGGCGGTAACTATGGCTACACCTTC
>.|TRBJ1-2|TRBV30|.
CAWSHTGTGPGYTF
TGTGCCTGGAGTCATACAGGGACGGGACCTGGCTACACCTTC
>.|TRBJ1-2|TRBV5-3|once
CARSLAWGQGGYGYTF
TGTGCCAGAAGCTTGGCGTGGGGCCAGGGTGGATATGGCTACACCTTC
>.|TRBJ1-2|TRBV30|.
CAWSVGAGDVYGYTF
TGTGCCTGGAGTGTAGGGGCAGGAGACGTCTATGGCTACACCTTC
>.|TRBJ2-1|TRBV4-1|.
CASSQGSLGTHNEQFF
TGCGCCAGCAGCCAAGGATCACTAGGAACCCACAATGAGCAGTTCTTC
>TRBD2|TRBJ2-7|TRBV18|.
CASSPPGTSPISYEQYF
TGTGCCAGCTCACCTCCGGGGACTAGTCCTATCTCCTACGAGCAGTACTTC
>TRBD2|TRBJ2-4|TRBV11-2|.
CASSRLADTAKNIQYF
TGTGCCAGCAGCCGTCTAGCGGACACAGCCAAAAACATTCAGTACTTC
>.|TRBJ1-2|TRBV7-2|.
CASSSFSRGSNYGYTF
TGTGCCAGCAGCTCTTTTTCGCGGGGCTCTAACTATGGCTACACCTTC
>.|TRBJ2-2|TRBV19|once
CASRGRENTGELFF
TGTGCCAGTAGGGGGCGGGAGAACACCGGGGAGCTGTTTTTT
>.|TRBJ1-5|TRBV7-3|.
CASTTYWRPPNQPQHF
TGTGCCAGCACAACCTACTGGCGGCCCCCCAATCAGCCCCAGCATTTT
>.|TRBJ2-7|TRBV3-1/TRBV3-2|.
CASSRTDYEQYF
TGTGCCAGCAGCCGGACAGATTACGAGCAGTACTTC
>TRBD1|TRBJ1-6|TRBV28|.
CASSQPGQILHF
TGTGCCAGCAGCCAACCGGGACAGATACTCCACTTT
>.|TRBJ2-3|TRBV7-9|.
CASSFGPLHPTDTQYF
TGTGCCAGCAGCTTTGGGCCGCTCCACCCCACAGATACGCAGTATTTT
>TRBD1|TRBJ1-1|TRBV27|.
CASNGQGGAEAFF
TGTGCCAGCAACGGACAGGGGGGAGCTGAAGCTTTCTTT
>.|TRBJ1-1|TRBV27|.
CASSLIPGPEAFF
TGTGCCAGCAGTTTAATTCCAGGGCCTGAAGCTTTCTTT
>.|TRBJ1-4|TRBV5-1|.
CASSEGPQNEKLFF
TGCGCCAGCAGCGAGGGTCCTCAGAATGAAAAACTGTTTTTT
>.|TRBJ2-2|TRBV24-1|.
CATSDENSNTGELFF
TGTGCCACCAGTGATGAGAATTCGAACACCGGGGAGCTGTTTTTT
>.|TRBJ1-1|TRBV9|once
CASSVEGVGTPNTEAFF
TGTGCCAGCAGCGTAGAGGGGGTTGGGACACCGAACACTGAAGCTTTCTTT
>.|TRBJ1-2|TRBV6-5|.
CASTLSGLNNYGYTF
TGTGCCAGCACCCTGTCTGGGCTCAATAACTATGGCTACACCTTC
>.|TRBJ1-3|TRBV5-4|once
CASSYTTGTQIRIGNTIYF
TGTGCCAGCAGCTATACGACCGGGACTCAAATTAGGATCGGAAACACCATATATTTT
>.|TRBJ2-2|TRBV5-4|.
CASSLKQNTGELFF
TGTGCCAGCAGCTTGAAACAAAACACCGGGGAGCTGTTTTTT